These 5 T cell receptor beta chains were all obtained from the same sample, sequenced in a study of Graves' ophthalmopathy and Graves' hyperthyroidism. Amplifying from RNA transcripts, the study obtained TCR beta CDR3 regions. HTBI-primed first-round RT-PCR preceded second-round multiplex PCR. MiXCR, applied by TCRdb to the multiplex PCR reads, yields one record per CDR3 protein. The data hold 900,000 to 1,200,000 distinct CDR3 sequences, with about 36% observed a single time. Material for sequencing was peripheral blood or thyroid tissue (not recorded which). These receptors originate from an adult man with Graves' hyperthyroidism.

This clonotype was detected once. Because it lacks the conserved phenylalanine or tryptophan at the end, this CDR3 is likely a read error. It is unclear where the CDR3 begins or ends on the DNA, so no DNA is shown, and the CDR3 is as TCRdb lists it. V is TRBV7-8 and J is TRBJ1-4; TRBD1 is the table's D call, not checked against the DNA. CDR1 SGHVS and CDR2 FQNEAQ come from the germline V gene. The CDR3 contains 10 residues when both ends are counted. This chain's CDR3 is CASSLRTGIV.

On this clonotype itself: Compared with germline, one end of the junction differs, possibly owing to a read error. J is TRBJ1-5 and V is TRBV25-1; 12 bases align to TRBD1. The V gene's germline CDR1 is MGHDK and CDR2 SYGVNS. There are 16 residues in the CDR3. The CDR3 sequence: CATSDRDRGRDQPQHF. The CDR3 DNA reads as TGTGCCACCAGTGATCGGGACAGGGGGCGCGATCAGCCCCAGCATTTT.

This clonotype was observed at least ten times. V gene TRBV7-8 combines with J gene TRBJ1-5; TRBD1 matches at 7 bases. J lost 0 bases, V lost 4 bases, and 6 bases had no gene match. Germline V gene data show CDR1 as SGHVS and CDR2 as FQNEAQ. This CDR3 is built from 16 residues. In nucleotides, the CDR3 is TGTGCCAGCAGCTCCCAGGGGGGGATTAGCAATCAGCCCCAGCATTTT. Amino acids: CASSSQGGISNQPQHF.

J is TRBJ2-5 and V is TRBV20-1, with D perhaps TRBD1 or TRBD2 (6 bases each). Germline CDR1 and CDR2: DFQATT and SNEGSKA (reference sequence). This CDR3 contains 17 residues. Trimming shortened V by 8 bases and J by 5 bases, and 30 bases separated the two germline ends. The CDR3 sequence: CSNKSHSRGVAVETQYF. CDR3 nucleotide sequence: TGCAGTAATAAGTCTCACAGTAGGGGGGTTGCTGTTGAGACCCAGTACTTC.

The CDR3 nucleotides read TGCAGCGTTAGTGCTGCGGACGGCCCCTATGGCTACACCTTC. Protein: CSVSAADGPYGYTF. The V call is TRBV29-1, the J call TRBJ1-2; D remains unclear. The CDR3 contains 14 residues. CDR1 is SQVTM, CDR2 ANQGSEA, per germline. Between the trimmed V and J ends, which lost 5 bases and 4 bases, there was a span of 17 bases.